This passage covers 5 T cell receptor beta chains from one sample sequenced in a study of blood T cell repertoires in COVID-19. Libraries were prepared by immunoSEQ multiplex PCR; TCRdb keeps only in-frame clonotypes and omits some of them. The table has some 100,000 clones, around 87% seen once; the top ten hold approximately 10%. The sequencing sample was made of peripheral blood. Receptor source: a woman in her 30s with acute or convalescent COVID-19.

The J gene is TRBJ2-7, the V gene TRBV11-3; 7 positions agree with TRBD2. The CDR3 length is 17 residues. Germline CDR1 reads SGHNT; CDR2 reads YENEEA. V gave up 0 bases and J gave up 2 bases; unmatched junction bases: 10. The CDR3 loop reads CASSLEREGLGAYEQYF. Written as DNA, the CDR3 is TGTGCCAGCAGCTTAGAGAGGGAGGGCCTGGGAGCCTACGAGCAGTACTTC.

DNA for the CDR3: TGTGCCGTACAGGACACCCATAATCCGAACACCGGGGAGCTGTTTTTT. Encoded protein: CAVQDTHNPNTGELFF. The rearrangement joins TRBV7-2 to TRBJ2-2; perhaps TRBD1 as D (5 bases). CDR1 SGHTA and CDR2 FQGNSA come from the germline V gene. The V and J ends lost 11 bases and 0 bases respectively, with 19 bases between them. The CDR3 length is 16 residues. Together with reference TRBV7-2 and TRBJ2-2, the CDR3 gives the full variable domain: GAGVSQSPSNKVTEKGKDVELRCDPISGHTALYWYRQSLGQGLEFLIYFQGNSAPDKSGLPSDRFSAERTGGSVSTLTIQRTQQEDSAVYLCAVQDTHNPNTGELFFGEGSRLTVL.

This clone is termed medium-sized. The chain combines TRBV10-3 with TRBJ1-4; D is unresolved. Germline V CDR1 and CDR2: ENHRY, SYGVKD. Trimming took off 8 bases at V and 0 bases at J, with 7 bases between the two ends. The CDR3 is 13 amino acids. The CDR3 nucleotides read TGTGCCATCGCGGGTGCAACTAATGAAAAACTGTTTTTT. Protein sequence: CAIAGATNEKLFF.

The CDR3, as DNA: TGTGCCAGCAGCTTTACAGGCTATGGCTACACCTTC. Amino acid sequence: CASSFTGYGYTF. The chain recombines TRBV7-9 with TRBJ1-2; TRBD1 might be the D (5 bases). The germline CDR1 and CDR2 sequences are SEHNR and FQNEAQ (reference sequence). This CDR3 has 12 residues. V lost 3 bases and J 4 bases, leaving 6 bases between the germline ends.

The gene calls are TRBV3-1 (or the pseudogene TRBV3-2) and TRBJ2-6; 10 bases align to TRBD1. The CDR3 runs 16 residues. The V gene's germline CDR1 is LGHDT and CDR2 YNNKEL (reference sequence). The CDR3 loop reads CAVGSGTGAGANVLTF. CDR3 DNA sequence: TGTGCGGTGGGTTCCGGGACAGGGGCCGGGGCCAACGTCCTGACTTTC.